The 15 T cell receptor beta chains listed next were all sequenced from one sample in a study of shared clonotypes between healthy human individuals (dated by TCRdb to the early 2020s). Libraries were built with the immunoSEQ multiplex PCR assay. TCRdb holds this immuneACCESS table with in-frame rearrangements only. Some clones are missing; in checked studies, unresolved V genes explain under half, and the rest has no known cause. The sample records a few million clones, around nine tenths of which are singletons. Of the sample, roughly 0.14% is held by the ten largest clones. Source material: naive CD4+ T cells sorted from blood. The cell subset or site tag for this specimen amounts to: CD45RA+ positively selected. These receptors all come from a man aged 18 to 35 in good health.

With regard to this clone: The sample contains more than one DNA sequence encoding this CDR3. The CDR3 nucleotides are TGCGCCAGCTCGTTAGCGGTCCAAGAGACCCAGTACTTC. Its translation is CASSLAVQETQYF. The chain recombines TRBV5-1 with TRBJ2-5; D possibly corresponds to TRBD2 (6 bases). Germline CDR1 SGHRS, CDR2 YFSETQ. With 7 bases removed from V and 1 base from J, the gap between germline ends came to 11 bases. This CDR3 contains 13 residues. Full variable domain (missing parts from reference TRBV5-1 and TRBJ2-5): KAGVTQTPRYLIKTRGQQVTLSCSPISGHRSVSWYQQTPGQGLQFLFEYFSETQRNKGNFPGRFSGRQFSNSRSEMNVSTLELGDSALYLCASSLAVQETQYFGPGTRLLVL.

This chain uses TRBV5-4 with TRBJ1-4, with 7 bases identical to TRBD1. The J segment lost 0 bases and the V segment lost 4 bases, leaving 6 bases of the junction unmatched. The CDR3 contains 16 residues. Germline loops: CDR1 SGHNT, CDR2 YYREEE (reference sequence). This CDR3 reads CASSPGTDSTNEKLFF. The CDR3 DNA sequence: TGTGCCAGCAGCCCCGGGACAGACTCAACTAATGAAAAACTGTTTTTT.

This rearrangement joins TRBV11-2 to TRBJ2-1; the match to TRBD1 covers 7 bases. In germline, CDR1 is SGHAT, CDR2 FQNNGV. The CDR3 has 15 amino acids. Germline trimming cut 3 bases from V and 6 bases from J; bases unmatched to any gene: 8. The CDR3 is CASSFNRGKSNEQFF. CDR3 DNA: TGTGCCAGCAGCTTTAACAGGGGAAAGAGCAATGAGCAGTTCTTC. The whole variable domain, remainder taken from reference TRBV11-2 and TRBJ2-1, is EAGVAQSPRYKIIEKRQSVAFWCNPISGHATLYWYQQILGQGPKLLIQFQNNGVVDDSQLPKDRFSAERLKGVDSTLKIQPAKLEDSAVYLCASSFNRGKSNEQFFGPGTRLTVL.

The chain combines TRBV6-1 with TRBJ1-2; possible D gene TRBD1, 5 bases. The CDR3 sequence is 14 residues long. Germline lookup yields CDR1 MNHNS and CDR2 SASEGT. V was cut by 1 base and J by 7 bases, with 13 bases left in between. The CDR3 DNA sequence: TGTGCCAGCAGTGAAGGGATTTCGGGGACTGGCTACACCTTC. Translating gives CASSEGISGTGYTF.

The gene calls are TRBV27 and TRBJ2-1; D is perhaps TRBD1 or TRBD2 (6 bases each). The CDR3 loop spans 15 amino acids. Germline V gene sequence: CDR1 MNHEY, CDR2 SMNVEV (reference sequence). V lost 6 bases, J lost 10 bases, and 22 bases lay in between. The CDR3 DNA is TGTGCCAGCAGCCGACCCCCGGGGGCTACAAGGGAGCAGTTCTTC. Translated, it gives CASSRPPGATREQFF.

V gene TRBV9 combines with J gene TRBJ2-5; TRBD2 matches at 9 bases. The germline V gene has CDR1 SGDLS and CDR2 YYNGEE. This CDR3 is 15 amino acids long. J gave up 5 bases and V 0 bases, and 5 bases lay outside the gene matches. The CDR3 region is CASSVDSGSTETQYF. CDR3 DNA sequence: TGTGCCAGCAGCGTAGATAGCGGGAGTACGGAGACCCAGTACTTC. The entire variable domain, with the rest obtained from reference TRBV9 and TRBJ2-5, is as follows: DSGVTQTPKHLITATGQRVTLRCSPRSGDLSVYWYQQSLDQGLQFLIQYYNGEERAKGNILERFSAQQFPDLHSELNLSSLELGDSALYFCASSVDSGSTETQYFGPGTRLLVL.

The V call is TRBV18, the J call TRBJ2-5; no clear D gene. Germline V lookup: CDR1 KGHSH, CDR2 LQKENI. V was trimmed by 2 bases and J by 1 base, leaving 14 bases between them. This CDR3 comprises 16 residues. The CDR3 spells CASSPFQSGIQETQYF. DNA for the CDR3: TGTGCCAGCTCACCATTTCAGTCGGGTATCCAAGAGACCCAGTACTTC.

The genes are TRBV19 and TRBJ2-7; D is ambiguous. The CDR3 is 13 residues long. The germline V gene has CDR1 LNHDA and CDR2 SQIVND (reference sequence). Trimming removed 9 bases at V and 5 bases at J, with 17 bases between. CDR3 protein: CASNSLLENEQYF. CDR3 DNA: TGTGCCAGCAACTCCCTCCTCGAGAACGAGCAGTACTTC. The full variable domain, completed using reference TRBV19 and TRBJ2-7, is DGGITQSPKYLFRKEGQNVTLSCEQNLNHDAMYWYRQDPGQGLRLIYYSQIVNDFQKGDIAEGYSVSREKKESFPLTVTSAQKNPTAFYLCASNSLLENEQYFGPGTRLTVT.

The chain uses TRBV7-2 and TRBJ2-7, with TRBD1 as a possible D gene (6 bases). Deletions cut 5 bases from V and 4 bases from J, with 18 bases between. The CDR3 runs 15 residues. Germline V gene sequence: CDR1 SGHTA, CDR2 FQGNSA. This chain's CDR3 is CASSTRDISRYEQYF. CDR3 sequence (DNA): TGTGCCAGCAGCACGAGGGACATTTCTCGGTACGAGCAGTACTTC.

This sequence joins TRBV4-2 and TRBJ2-3, with a possible D match to TRBD2 (7 bases). V shed 4 bases and J shed 6 bases, with 17 bases lying between them. The CDR3 runs to 15 residues. Germline CDR1 is LGHNA and CDR2 is YNFKEQ. The DNA of the CDR3 is TGTGCCAGCAGCCCAGAGGGGGGGCCGGGGGATACGCAGTATTTT. This codes for CASSPEGGPGDTQYF.

The V and J genes are TRBV7-2 and TRBJ1-5; D remains ambiguous. The CDR3 extends over 17 amino acids. Germline V gene data show CDR1 as SGHTA and CDR2 as FQGNSA. V was pared by 1 base and J by 3 bases, with 16 bases between. DNA for the CDR3: TGTGCCAGCAGCTTAGATCCGGGAGAGTTTTACAATCAGCCCCAGCATTTT. Residues: CASSLDPGEFYNQPQHF.

This chain joins TRBV2 and TRBJ2-5, with D perhaps matching TRBD1 or TRBD2 (6 bases each). Germline V gene lookup returns CDR1 SNHLY and CDR2 FYNNEI. The CDR3 is 14 amino acids. V was shortened by 2 bases and J by 6 bases, with 13 bases between the two germline ends. The chain's CDR3 is CASSELGGGQTQYF. The CDR3 DNA sequence: TGTGCCAGCAGTGAACTGGGGGGCGGACAGACCCAGTACTTC.

The rearrangement joins TRBV10-3 to TRBJ2-2; 11 bases match TRBD1. Germline-derived CDR1 and CDR2 are ENHRY and SYGVKD. V was pared by 6 bases and J by 6 bases, with 6 bases of the junction left unmatched. CDR3 length equals 15 residues. CDR3 DNA: TGTGCCATCAGAGGGCCGGGACAGGGGGCCGGGGAGCTGTTTTTT. It translates to CAIRGPGQGAGELFF.

The rearrangement joins TRBV28 to TRBJ2-7; 8 bases are shared with TRBD1. J lost 2 bases, V lost 5 bases, and 8 bases had no gene match. CDR3 size: 15 residues. Looked up from germline, CDR1 is MDHEN and CDR2 is SYDVKM. The CDR3 region has the DNA TGTGCCAGCAGTCCCGACAGGGGACGAACCTACGAGCAGTACTTC. Translation: CASSPDRGRTYEQYF.

This chain uses TRBV2 with TRBJ2-7; 7 bases align to TRBD1. The CDR3 extends over 15 amino acids. Looked up from germline, CDR1 is SNHLY and CDR2 is FYNNEI. J gave up 3 bases and V 5 bases, and 10 bases lay outside the gene matches. CDR3 in DNA: TGTGCCAGCAGTCTGAACAGGGGTGTAGGCTACGAGCAGTACTTC. It specifies CASSLNRGVGYEQYF.